The rows below give T cell receptor beta chains drawn from one sample of a study of blood T cells in healthy people across ages. Each CDR3 protein is one row after TCRdb ran MiXCR on the 5' RACE reads. This sample has 500,000 to 650,000 distinct CDR3 sequences, with about a quarter found just once. The data were also submitted as part of a second study, on T cells of mothers and their children.

Sequenced input: blood. Every receptor here comes from a boy between 2 and 10 years old in good health. Each CDR3 is given without its conserved first and last residue.

j_call v_call cdr3_aa
TRBJ2-2 TRBV7-2 ASRSTRNTGELF
TRBJ2-7 TRBV19 ASSPTGGGEQY
TRBJ2-2 TRBV20-1 SARDTLGKRGVTGELF
TRBJ1-4 TRBV5-1 ASRSTGAREKLF
TRBJ1-3 TRBV10-3 AIRGSDESGNTIY
TRBJ2-1 TRBV29-1 SAVAEGSYNEQF
TRBJ2-5 TRBV5-1 ASSRGLAGEETQY
TRBJ1-2 TRBV30 AWSVQYGNYGYT
TRBJ1-2 TRBV5-1 ASSLELRGGSNYGYT
- TRBV27 ASSLSSLNEQF
TRBJ1-4 TRBV7-6 ASSSTYGWEKLF
TRBJ1-2 TRBV6-5 ASSYARGQGGPSISGYT
TRBJ1-2 TRBV12-3/TRBV12-4 ASNRQGASYGYT
TRBJ1-6 TRBV25-1 ASSGDGISGSYNSPLH
TRBJ2-1 TRBV19 ASSLTESSYNEQF
TRBJ2-1 TRBV27 ASSARLLQTNNEQF
TRBJ1-2 TRBV6-2/TRBV6-3 ASSLHWTGSANYGYT
TRBJ2-1 TRBV9 ASSAPGGGLNEQF
TRBJ2-5 TRBV24-1 AASVPGRDRQY
TRBJ2-1 TRBV6-1 ASSEAGAREQF
TRBJ2-7 TRBV6-6 ASTGARYEQY
TRBJ2-7 TRBV6-1 ASSERVGGFYEQY
TRBJ2-5 TRBV5-4 ASSDRTGEETQY
- TRBV6-2/TRBV6-3 ASRNTGPSYEQY
TRBJ1-1 TRBV7-2 ASSLFHGAQGEAF
TRBJ2-2 TRBV12-3/TRBV12-4 ASSSPGTAMRTGELF
TRBJ1-1 TRBV7-2 ASRPGQSTEAF
TRBJ2-4 TRBV4-1 ASSQGQALAKNIQY
- TRBV10-3 AISTVHEQY
TRBJ2-1 TRBV19 ASGEDRVDEQF
TRBJ2-2 TRBV20-1 SAPGTSFPRELF
TRBJ2-5 TRBV6-6 ASSRSLVGEQY
TRBJ1-5 TRBV7-9 ASSLSTGIHQPQH
TRBJ2-1 TRBV5-5 ASSLRLGVNEQF
TRBJ1-2 TRBV4-1 ASSQTTGTIFFYGYT
TRBJ1-4 TRBV6-6 AILGNRGTNEKLF
TRBJ2-3 TRBV12-5 ASGFEDTQY
TRBJ2-5 TRBV6-2/TRBV6-3 ASSTALRETQY
TRBJ2-1 TRBV10-3 AISELAGGPSYNEQF
TRBJ2-5 TRBV18 ASSQSGLAEETQY
TRBJ2-5 TRBV20-1 SARERYSLGETQY
TRBJ2-5 TRBV29-1 SGGTGRETQY
TRBJ2-5 TRBV28 ASSLMGGTGGFQETQY
- TRBV6-1 ASSARGANEQF
TRBJ2-6 TRBV30 AWSGDSISGANVLT
TRBJ2-5 TRBV7-9 ASSLRRGTEETQY
- TRBV9 ASSVSSGRLAEINEQF
TRBJ1-5 TRBV20-1 SARGEGGYGNQPQH
TRBJ2-5 TRBV28 ASSLLLAGVRETQY
TRBJ2-3 TRBV15 ATSRDRATDTQY
TRBJ2-1 TRBV5-5 ASSVVGAGRSYNEQF
TRBJ2-7 TRBV5-1 ASSLADRDDGEQY
- TRBV7-6 ASSLEFSKGAGGFGEQF
TRBJ2-1 TRBV5-1 ASSGPGQGAREGTYNEQF
TRBJ1-1 TRBV5-6 ASSLGQAGAF
TRBJ1-1 TRBV4-3 ASSQGQGRITEAF
TRBJ2-3 TRBV5-1 ASSLQRDTQY